Below, one TCR beta chain is given with its context. The data originate from a study of technical replicates of blood from several donors. CDR3 length: 13 residues. The V and J ends lost 6 bases and 1 base respectively, with 12 bases between them. Germline-derived CDR1 and CDR2 are SQVTM and ANQGSEA. Produced via immunoSEQ multiplex PCR; TCRdb's table is partial and in-frame only. The table lists 60,000 to 90,000 clones, around 95% of them singletons, with 0.2% to 0.3% in the top ten. This chain uses TRBV29-1 with TRBJ2-5; D possibly corresponds to TRBD1 (5 bases). The source of this sequence is a human donor in good health. Sequencing was carried out using T cells isolated from PBMCs. The DNA for the CDR3 is TGCAGCGTCCTTAGGGGCAGCCAAGAGACCCAGTACTTC. Encoded protein: CSVLRGSQETQYF.